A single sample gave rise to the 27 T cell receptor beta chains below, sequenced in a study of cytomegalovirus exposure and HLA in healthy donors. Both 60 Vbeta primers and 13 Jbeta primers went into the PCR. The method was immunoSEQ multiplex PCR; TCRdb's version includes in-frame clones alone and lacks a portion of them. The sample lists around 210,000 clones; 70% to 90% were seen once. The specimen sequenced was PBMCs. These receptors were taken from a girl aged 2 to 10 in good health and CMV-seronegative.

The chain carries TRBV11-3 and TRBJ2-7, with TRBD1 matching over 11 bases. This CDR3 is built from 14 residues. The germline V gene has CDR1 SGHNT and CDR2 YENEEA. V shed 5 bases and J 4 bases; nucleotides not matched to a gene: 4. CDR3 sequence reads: CASSPGTGGYEQYF. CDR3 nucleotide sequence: TGTGCCAGCAGCCCGGGGACAGGGGGGTACGAGCAGTACTTC.

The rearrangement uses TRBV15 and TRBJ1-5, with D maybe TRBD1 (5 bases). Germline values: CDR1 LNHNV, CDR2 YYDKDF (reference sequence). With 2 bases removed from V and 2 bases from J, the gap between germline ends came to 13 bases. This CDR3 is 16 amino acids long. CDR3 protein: CATSRPPGLGNQPQHF. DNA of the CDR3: TGTGCCACCAGCAGACCTCCGGGACTGGGCAATCAGCCCCAGCATTTT. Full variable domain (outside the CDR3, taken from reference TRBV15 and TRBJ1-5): DAMVIQNPRYQVTQFGKPVTLSCSQTLNHNVMYWYQQKSSQAPKLLFHYYDKDFNNEADTPDNFQSRRPNTSFCFLDIRSPGLGDTAMYLCATSRPPGLGNQPQHFGDGTRLSIL.

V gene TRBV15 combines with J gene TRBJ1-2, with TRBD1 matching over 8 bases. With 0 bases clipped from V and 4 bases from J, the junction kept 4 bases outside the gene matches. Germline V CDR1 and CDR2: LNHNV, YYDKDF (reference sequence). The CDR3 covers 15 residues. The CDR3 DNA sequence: TGTGCCACCAGCAGAGATTTGGACAGGGCCTATGGCTACACCTTC. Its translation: CATSRDLDRAYGYTF.

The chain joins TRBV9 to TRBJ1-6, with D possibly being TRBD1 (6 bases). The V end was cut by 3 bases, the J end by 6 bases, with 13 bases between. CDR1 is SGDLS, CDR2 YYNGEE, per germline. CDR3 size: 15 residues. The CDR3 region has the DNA TGTGCCAGCAGCGCCAGACAGGTCGGTAATTCACCCCTCCACTTT. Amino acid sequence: CASSARQVGNSPLHF.

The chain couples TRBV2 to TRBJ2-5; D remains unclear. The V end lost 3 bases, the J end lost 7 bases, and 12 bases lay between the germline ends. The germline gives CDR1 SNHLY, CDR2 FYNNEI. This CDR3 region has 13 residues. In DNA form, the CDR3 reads TGTGCCAGCAGTGAGGGTAGCCCGGGGACCCAGTACTTC. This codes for CASSEGSPGTQYF.

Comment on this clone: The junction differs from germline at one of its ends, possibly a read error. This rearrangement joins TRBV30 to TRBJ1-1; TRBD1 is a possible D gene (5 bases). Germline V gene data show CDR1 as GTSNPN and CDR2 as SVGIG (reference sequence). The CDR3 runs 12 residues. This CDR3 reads CAWSFGRDSRAF. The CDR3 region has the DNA TGTGCCTGGAGTTTTGGCCGGGACTCACGGGCCTTT.

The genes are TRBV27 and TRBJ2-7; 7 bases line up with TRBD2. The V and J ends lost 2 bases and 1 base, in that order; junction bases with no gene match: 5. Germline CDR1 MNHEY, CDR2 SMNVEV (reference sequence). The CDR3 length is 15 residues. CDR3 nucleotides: TGTGCCAGCAGTTTACGGGAGGCGAGGTCCTACGAGCAGTACTTC. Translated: CASSLREARSYEQYF.

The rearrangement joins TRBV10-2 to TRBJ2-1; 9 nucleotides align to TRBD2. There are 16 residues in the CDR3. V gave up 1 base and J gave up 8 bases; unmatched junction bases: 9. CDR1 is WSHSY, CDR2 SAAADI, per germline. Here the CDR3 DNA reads TGCGCCAGCAGTGAGTTCCCCATAGCGGGAGTAGATGAGCAGTTCTTC. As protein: CASSEFPIAGVDEQFF.

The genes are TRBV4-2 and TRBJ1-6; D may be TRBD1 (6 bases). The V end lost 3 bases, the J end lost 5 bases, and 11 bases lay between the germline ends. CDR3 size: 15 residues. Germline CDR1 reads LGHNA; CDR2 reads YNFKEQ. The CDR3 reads CASSHPAGDNSPLHF. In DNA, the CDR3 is TGTGCCAGCAGCCACCCCGCAGGGGATAATTCACCCCTCCACTTT.

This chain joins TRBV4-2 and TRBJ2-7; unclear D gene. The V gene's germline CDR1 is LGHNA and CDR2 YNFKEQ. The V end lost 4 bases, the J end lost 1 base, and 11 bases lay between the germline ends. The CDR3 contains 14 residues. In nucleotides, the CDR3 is TGTGCCAGCAGCCCCAAGGCGAGGTCCTACGAGCAGTACTTC. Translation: CASSPKARSYEQYF.

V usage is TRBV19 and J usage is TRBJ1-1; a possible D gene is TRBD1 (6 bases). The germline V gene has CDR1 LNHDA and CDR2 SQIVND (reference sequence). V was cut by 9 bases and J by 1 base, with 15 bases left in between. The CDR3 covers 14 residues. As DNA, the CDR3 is TGTGCCAGCCGGGAGGGGGGCCCGAACACTGAAGCTTTCTTT. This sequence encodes CASREGGPNTEAFF. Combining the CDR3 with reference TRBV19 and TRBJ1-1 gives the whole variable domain DGGITQSPKYLFRKEGQNVTLSCEQNLNHDAMYWYRQDPGQGLRLIYYSQIVNDFQKGDIAEGYSVSREKKESFPLTVTSAQKNPTAFYLCASREGGPNTEAFFGQGTRLTVV.

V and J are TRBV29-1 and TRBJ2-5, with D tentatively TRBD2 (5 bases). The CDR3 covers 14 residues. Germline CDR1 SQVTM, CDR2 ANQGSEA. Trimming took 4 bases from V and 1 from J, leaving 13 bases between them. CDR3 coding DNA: TGCAGCGTTGGTCTAGCCCTGACCCAAGAGACCCAGTACTTC. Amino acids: CSVGLALTQETQYF.

The CDR3 sequence: CASSRYRALYDNEQFF. CDR3 sequence (DNA): TGTGCCAGCAGTCGATACAGAGCTCTCTACGACAATGAGCAGTTCTTC. The rearrangement links TRBV7-8 to TRBJ2-1; D unresolved. The CDR3 extends over 16 amino acids. V lost 6 bases and J lost 5, with 20 bases in between. Germline assignment: CDR1 SGHVS and CDR2 FQNEAQ.

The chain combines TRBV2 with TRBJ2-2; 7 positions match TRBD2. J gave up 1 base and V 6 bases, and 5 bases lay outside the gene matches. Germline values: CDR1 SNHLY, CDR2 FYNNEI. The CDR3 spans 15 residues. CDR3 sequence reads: CASRRSGVNTGELFF. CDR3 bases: TGTGCCAGCAGGAGAAGCGGGGTGAACACCGGGGAGCTGTTTTTT.

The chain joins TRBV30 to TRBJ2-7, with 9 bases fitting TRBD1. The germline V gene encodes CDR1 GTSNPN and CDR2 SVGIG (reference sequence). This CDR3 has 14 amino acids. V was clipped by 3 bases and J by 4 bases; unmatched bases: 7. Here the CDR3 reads CAWRDRGQGYEQYF. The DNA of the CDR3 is TGTGCCTGGAGGGACAGGGGTCAGGGGTACGAGCAGTACTTC.

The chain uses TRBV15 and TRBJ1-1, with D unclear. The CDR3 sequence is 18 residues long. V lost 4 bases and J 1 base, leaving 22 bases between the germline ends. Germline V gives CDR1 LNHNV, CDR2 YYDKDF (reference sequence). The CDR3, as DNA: TGTGCCACCAGCACCAATTGGAAGTTAGGATGGGCGAACACTGAAGCTTTCTTT. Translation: CATSTNWKLGWANTEAFF. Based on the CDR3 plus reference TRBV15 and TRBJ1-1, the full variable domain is DAMVIQNPRYQVTQFGKPVTLSCSQTLNHNVMYWYQQKSSQAPKLLFHYYDKDFNNEADTPDNFQSRRPNTSFCFLDIRSPGLGDTAMYLCATSTNWKLGWANTEAFFGQGTRLTVV.

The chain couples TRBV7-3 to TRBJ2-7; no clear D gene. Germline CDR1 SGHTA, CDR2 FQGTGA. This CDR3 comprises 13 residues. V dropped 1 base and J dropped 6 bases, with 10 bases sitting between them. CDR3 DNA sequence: TGTGCCAGCAGCTTAAAAGGAGCTTCCGAGCAGTACTTC. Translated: CASSLKGASEQYF.

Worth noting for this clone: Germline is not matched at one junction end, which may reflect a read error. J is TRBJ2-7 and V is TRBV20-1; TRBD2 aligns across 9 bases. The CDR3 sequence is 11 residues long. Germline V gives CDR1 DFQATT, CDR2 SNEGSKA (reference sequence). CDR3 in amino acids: CSAMAASGIRF. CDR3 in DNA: TGCAGTGCCATGGCCGCTAGCGGGATCCGATTC.

The CDR3 coding sequence is TGTGCCAGCAGTACGAGGGGGCGCAATCAGCCCCAGCATTTT. It encodes CASSTRGRNQPQHF. The chain has TRBV6-5 and TRBJ1-5; 7 bases align to TRBD1. This CDR3 has 14 amino acids. CDR1 and CDR2 (germline): MNHEY, SVGAGI. Trimming cost V 5 bases and J 2 bases; bases outside gene matches: 3.

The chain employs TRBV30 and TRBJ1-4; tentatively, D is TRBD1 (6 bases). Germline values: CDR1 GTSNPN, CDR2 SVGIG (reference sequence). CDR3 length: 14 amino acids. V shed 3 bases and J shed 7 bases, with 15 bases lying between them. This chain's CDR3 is CAWRSRGAGEKLFF. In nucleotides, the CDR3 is TGTGCCTGGAGGTCTCGGGGGGCCGGTGAAAAACTGTTTTTT.

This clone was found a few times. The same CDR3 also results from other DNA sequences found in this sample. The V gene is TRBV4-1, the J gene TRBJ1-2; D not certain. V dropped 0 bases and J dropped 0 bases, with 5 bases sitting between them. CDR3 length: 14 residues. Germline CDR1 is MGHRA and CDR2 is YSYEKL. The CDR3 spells CASSQDPANYGYTF. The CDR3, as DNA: TGCGCCAGCAGCCAAGATCCCGCTAACTATGGCTACACCTTC.

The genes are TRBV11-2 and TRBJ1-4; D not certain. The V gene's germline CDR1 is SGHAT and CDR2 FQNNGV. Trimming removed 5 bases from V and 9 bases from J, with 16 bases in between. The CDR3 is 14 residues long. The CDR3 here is CASSHRDKEKKLFF. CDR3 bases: TGTGCCAGCAGCCACAGAGATAAAGAGAAAAAACTGTTTTTT.

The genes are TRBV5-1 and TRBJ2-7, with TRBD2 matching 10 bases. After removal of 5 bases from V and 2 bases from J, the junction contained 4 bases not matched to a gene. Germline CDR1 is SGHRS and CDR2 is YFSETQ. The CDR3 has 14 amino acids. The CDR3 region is CASSTLAGAYEQYF. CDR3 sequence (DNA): TGCGCCAGCAGTACTCTAGCGGGAGCCTACGAGCAGTACTTC.

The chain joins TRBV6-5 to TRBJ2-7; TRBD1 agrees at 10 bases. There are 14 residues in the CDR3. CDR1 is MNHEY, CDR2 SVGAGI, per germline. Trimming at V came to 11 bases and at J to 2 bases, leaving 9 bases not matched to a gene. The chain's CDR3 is CAVRRDRGAYEQYF. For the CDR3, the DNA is TGTGCCGTTCGGCGGGACAGGGGCGCCTACGAGCAGTACTTC.

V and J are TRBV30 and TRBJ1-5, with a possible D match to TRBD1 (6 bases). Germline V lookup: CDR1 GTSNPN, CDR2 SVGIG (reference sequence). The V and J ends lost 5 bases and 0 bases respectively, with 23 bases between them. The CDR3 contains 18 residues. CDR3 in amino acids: CAWRSGQRGLHSNQPQHF. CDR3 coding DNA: TGTGCCTGGCGATCCGGACAGCGGGGATTACATAGCAATCAGCCCCAGCATTTT. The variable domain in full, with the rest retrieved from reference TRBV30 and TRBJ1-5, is SQTIHQWPATLVQPVGSPLSLECTVEGTSNPNLYWYRQAAGRGLQLLFYSVGIGQISSEVPQNLSASRPQDRQFILSSKKLLLSDSGFYLCAWRSGQRGLHSNQPQHFGDGTRLSIL.

This CDR3 reads CASRAASLAGGAGELFF. DNA of the CDR3: TGTGCCAGCAGGGCCGCCTCGCTAGCGGGGGGCGCCGGGGAGCTGTTTTTT. The gene calls are TRBV2 and TRBJ2-2; 11 bases map to TRBD2. The length of the CDR3 is 17 residues. V shed 6 bases and J 6 bases; nucleotides not matched to a gene: 12. Germline V CDR1 and CDR2: SNHLY, FYNNEI.

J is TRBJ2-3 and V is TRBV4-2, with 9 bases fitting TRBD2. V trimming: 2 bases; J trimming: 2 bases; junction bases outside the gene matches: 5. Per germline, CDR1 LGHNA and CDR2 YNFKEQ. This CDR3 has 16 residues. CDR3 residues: CASSQRAGGNTDTQYF. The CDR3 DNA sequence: TGTGCCAGCAGCCAACGGGCGGGAGGGAACACAGATACGCAGTATTTT.